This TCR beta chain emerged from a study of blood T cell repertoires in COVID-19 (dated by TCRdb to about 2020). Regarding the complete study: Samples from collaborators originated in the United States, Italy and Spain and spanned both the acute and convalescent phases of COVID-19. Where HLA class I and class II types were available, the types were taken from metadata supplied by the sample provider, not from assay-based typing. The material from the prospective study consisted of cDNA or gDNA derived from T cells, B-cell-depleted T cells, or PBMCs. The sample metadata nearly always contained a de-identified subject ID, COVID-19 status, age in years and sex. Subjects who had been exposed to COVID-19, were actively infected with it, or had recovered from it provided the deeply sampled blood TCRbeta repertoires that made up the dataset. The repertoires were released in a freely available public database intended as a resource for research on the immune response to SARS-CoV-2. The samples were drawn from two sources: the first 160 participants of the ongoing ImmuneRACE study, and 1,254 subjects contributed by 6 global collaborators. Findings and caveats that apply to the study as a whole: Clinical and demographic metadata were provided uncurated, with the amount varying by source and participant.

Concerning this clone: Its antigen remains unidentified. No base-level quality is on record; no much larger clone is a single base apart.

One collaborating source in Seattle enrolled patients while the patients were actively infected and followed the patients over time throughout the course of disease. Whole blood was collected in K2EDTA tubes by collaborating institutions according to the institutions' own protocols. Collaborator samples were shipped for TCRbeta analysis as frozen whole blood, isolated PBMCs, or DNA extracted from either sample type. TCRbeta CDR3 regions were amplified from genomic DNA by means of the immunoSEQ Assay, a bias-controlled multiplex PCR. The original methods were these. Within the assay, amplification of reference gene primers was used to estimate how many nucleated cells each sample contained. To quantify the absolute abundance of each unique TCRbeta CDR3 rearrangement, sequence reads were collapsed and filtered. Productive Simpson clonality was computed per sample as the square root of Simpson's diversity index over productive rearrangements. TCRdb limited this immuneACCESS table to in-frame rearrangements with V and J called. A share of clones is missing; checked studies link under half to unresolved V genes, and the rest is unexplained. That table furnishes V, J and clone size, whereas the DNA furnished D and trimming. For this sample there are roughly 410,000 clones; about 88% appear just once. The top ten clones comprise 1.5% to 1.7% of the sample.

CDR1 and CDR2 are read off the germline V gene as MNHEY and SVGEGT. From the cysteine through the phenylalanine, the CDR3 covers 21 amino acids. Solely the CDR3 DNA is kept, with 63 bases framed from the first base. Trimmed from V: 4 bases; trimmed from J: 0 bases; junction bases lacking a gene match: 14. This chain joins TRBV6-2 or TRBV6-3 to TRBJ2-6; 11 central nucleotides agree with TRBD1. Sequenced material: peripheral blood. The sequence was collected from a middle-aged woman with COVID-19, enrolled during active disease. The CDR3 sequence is CASSFSTGTGGPNSGANVLTF. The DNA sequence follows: TGTGCCAGCAGTTTTTCCACCGGGACAGGGGGACCCAACTCTGGGGCCAACGTCCTGACTTTC.